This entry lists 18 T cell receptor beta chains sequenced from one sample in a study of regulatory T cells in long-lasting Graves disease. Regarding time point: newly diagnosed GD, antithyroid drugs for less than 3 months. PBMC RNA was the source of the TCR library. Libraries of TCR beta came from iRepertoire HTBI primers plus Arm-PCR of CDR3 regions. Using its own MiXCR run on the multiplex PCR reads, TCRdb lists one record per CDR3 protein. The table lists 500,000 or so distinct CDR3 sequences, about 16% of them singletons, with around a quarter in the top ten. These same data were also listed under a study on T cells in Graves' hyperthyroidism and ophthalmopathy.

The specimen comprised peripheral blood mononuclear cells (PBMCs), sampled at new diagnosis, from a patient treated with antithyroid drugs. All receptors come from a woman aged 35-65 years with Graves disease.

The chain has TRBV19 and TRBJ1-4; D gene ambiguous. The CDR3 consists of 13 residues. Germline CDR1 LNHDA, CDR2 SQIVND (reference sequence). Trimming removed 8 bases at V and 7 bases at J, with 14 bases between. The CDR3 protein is CASRNQWGEKLFF. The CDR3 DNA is TGTGCCAGTCGGAATCAATGGGGTGAAAAACTGTTTTTT. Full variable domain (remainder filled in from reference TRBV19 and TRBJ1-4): DGGITQSPKYLFRKEGQNVTLSCEQNLNHDAMYWYRQDPGQGLRLIYYSQIVNDFQKGDIAEGYSVSREKKESFPLTVTSAQKNPTAFYLCASRNQWGEKLFFGSGTQLSVL.

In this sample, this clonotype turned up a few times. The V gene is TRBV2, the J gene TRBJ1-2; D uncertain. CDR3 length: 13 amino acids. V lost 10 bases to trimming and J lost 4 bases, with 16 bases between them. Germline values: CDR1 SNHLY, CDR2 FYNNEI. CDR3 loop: CATGLKRVYGYTF. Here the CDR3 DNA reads TGTGCCACCGGGCTCAAACGCGTCTATGGCTACACCTTC.

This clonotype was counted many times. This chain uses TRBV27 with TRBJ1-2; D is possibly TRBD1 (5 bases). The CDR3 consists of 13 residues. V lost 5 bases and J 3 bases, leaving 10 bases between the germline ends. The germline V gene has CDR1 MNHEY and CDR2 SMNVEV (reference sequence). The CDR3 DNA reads TGTGCCAGCAGTGGGGGGAGAGACTATGGCTACACCTTC. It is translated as CASSGGRDYGYTF.

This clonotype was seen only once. In nucleotides, the CDR3 is TGTGCCAGCAGCTGGAGGCTGGGCACTGAAGCTTTCTTT. Its protein is CASSWRLGTEAFF. The chain joins TRBV5-6 to TRBJ1-1; D gene ambiguous. The length of the CDR3 is 13 residues. The germline V and J ends were trimmed by 3 bases and 4 bases, with 10 bases remaining between them. Germline CDR1 is SGHDT and CDR2 is YYEEEE.

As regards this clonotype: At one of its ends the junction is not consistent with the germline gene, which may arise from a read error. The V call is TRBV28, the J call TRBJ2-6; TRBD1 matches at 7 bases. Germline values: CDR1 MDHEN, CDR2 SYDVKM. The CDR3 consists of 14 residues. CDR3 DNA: TGTGCCAGCGGTACAGGGGCTGGGGCCAACGTCCCGACTTTC. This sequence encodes CASGTGAGANVPTF.

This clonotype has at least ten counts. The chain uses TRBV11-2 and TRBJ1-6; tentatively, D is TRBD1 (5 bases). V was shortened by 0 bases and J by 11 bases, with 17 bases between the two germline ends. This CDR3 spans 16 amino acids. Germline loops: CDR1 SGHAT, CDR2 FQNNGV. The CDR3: CASSLDRQSPGTPLHF. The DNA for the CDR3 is TGTGCCAGCAGCTTAGATCGGCAAAGTCCAGGGACACCCCTCCACTTT. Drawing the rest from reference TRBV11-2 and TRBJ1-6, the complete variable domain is EAGVAQSPRYKIIEKRQSVAFWCNPISGHATLYWYQQILGQGPKLLIQFQNNGVVDDSQLPKDRFSAERLKGVDSTLKIQPAKLEDSAVYLCASSLDRQSPGTPLHFGNGTRLTVT.

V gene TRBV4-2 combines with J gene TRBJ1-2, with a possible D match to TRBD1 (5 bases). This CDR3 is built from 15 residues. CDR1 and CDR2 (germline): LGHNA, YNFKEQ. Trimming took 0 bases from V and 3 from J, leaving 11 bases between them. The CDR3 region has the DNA TGTGCCAGCAGCCAAGAGGTCGGCAGGGACTATGGCTACACCTTC. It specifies CASSQEVGRDYGYTF.

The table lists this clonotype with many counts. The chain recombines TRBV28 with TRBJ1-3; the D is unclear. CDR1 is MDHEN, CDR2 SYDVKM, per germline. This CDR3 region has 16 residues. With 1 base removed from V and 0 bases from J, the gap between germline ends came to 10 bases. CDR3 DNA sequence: TGTGCCAGCAGTTTATCCGGGCCCAGCTCTGGAAACACCATATATTTT. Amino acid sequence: CASSLSGPSSGNTIYF.

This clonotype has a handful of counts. The CDR3 is CSAFVPGQIPYEQYF. In nucleotides, the CDR3 is TGCAGTGCTTTTGTGCCGGGACAGATTCCCTACGAGCAGTACTTC. The chain recombines TRBV20-1 with TRBJ2-7, with 7 bases fitting TRBD1. The CDR3 is 15 amino acids. Unmatched junction bases numbered 12, after V lost 5 bases and J lost 2 bases. Looked up from germline, CDR1 is DFQATT and CDR2 is SNEGSKA (reference sequence).

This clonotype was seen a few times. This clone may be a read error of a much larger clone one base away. The chain's CDR3 is CASSLELGGGETQYF. The CDR3 DNA follows: TGTGCCAGCAGCCTAGAGCTGGGGGGCGGGGAGACCCAGTACTTC. The chain recombines TRBV11-2 with TRBJ2-5; D may correspond to TRBD1 or TRBD2 (6 bases each). In germline, CDR1 is SGHAT, CDR2 FQNNGV. The CDR3 consists of 15 residues.

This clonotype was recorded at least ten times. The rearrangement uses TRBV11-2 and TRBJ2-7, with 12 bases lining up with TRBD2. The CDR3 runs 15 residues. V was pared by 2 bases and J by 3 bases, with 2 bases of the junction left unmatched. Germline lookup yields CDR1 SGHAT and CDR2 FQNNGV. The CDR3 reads CASSLTTSGGYEQYF. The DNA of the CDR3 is TGTGCCAGCAGCTTAACGACTAGCGGGGGCTACGAGCAGTACTTC.

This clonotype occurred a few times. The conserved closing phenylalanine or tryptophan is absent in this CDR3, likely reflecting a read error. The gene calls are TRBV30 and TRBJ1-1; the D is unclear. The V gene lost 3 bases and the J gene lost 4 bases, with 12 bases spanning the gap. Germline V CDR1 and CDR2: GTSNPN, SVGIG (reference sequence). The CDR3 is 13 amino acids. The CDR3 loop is CAWSEEVGTEAFL. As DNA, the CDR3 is TGTGCCTGGAGCGAAGAAGTGGGCACTGAAGCTTTCCTT.

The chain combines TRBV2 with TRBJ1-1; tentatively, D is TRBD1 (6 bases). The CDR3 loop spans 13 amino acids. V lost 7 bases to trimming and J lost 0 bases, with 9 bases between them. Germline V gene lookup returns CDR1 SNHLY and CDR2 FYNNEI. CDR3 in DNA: TGTGCCAGCACGAAGGGGGTGAACACTGAAGCTTTCTTT. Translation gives CASTKGVNTEAFF.

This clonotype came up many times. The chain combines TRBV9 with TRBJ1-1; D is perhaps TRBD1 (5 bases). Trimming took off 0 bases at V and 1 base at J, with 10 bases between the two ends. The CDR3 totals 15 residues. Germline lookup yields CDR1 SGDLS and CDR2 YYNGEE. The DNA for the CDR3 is TGTGCCAGCAGCGTAGAGGTAGGGGCGAACACTGAAGCTTTCTTT. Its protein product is CASSVEVGANTEAFF.

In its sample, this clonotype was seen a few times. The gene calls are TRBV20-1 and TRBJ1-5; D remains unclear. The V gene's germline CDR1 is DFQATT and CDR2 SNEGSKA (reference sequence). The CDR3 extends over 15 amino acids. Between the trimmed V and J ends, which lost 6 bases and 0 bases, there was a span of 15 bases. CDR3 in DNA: TGCAGTGCCGCATTAAATTTGGGTAGCAATCAGCCCCAGCATTTT. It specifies CSAALNLGSNQPQHF.

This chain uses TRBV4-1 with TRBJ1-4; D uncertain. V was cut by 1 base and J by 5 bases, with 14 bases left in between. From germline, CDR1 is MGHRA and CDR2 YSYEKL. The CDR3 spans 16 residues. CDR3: CASSQGSTELNEKLFF. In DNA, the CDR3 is TGCGCCAGCAGCCAAGGTTCTACAGAGCTAAATGAAAAACTGTTTTTT.

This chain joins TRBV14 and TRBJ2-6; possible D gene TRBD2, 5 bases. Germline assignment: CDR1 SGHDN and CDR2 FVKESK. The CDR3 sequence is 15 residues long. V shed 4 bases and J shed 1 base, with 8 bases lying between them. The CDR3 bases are TGTGCCAGCAGCCTCGGGATATCTGGGGCCAACGTCCTGACTTTC. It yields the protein CASSLGISGANVLTF.

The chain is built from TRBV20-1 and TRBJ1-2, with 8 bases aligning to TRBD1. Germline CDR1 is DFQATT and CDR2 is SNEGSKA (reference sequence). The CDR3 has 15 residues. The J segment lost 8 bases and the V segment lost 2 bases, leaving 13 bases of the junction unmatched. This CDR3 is CSARSVQGALGGYTF. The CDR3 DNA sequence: TGCAGTGCTAGATCGGTCCAGGGGGCGTTGGGAGGCTACACCTTC.